These 27 T cell receptor beta chains share one sample of origin, sequenced in a study of low-dose radiotherapy and immunotherapy resistance in tumors. Primers targeting TRAV and TRBV primed first-strand cDNA, covering alpha and beta chains. The TCRs were subjected to amplification over approximately 20 PCR cycles employing a constant-region primer in conjunction with a V-primer adapter. TCRdb re-called the reads with MiXCR, one entry per CDR3 protein. Of 57,000 or so distinct CDR3 sequences in the sample, around 25% were seen once. Time point denoted: before trial treatment. The input for sequencing was PBMCs, taken before treatment. These receptors were collected from a male donor with prostate cancer.

In this sample, this clonotype turned up many times. This chain's CDR3 is CASKRTWNTGELFF. The DNA for the CDR3 is TGTGCCAGCAAAAGGACCTGGAACACCGGGGAGCTGTTTTTT. The chain links TRBV6-5 to TRBJ2-2, with D unresolved. The V and J ends lost 7 bases and 1 base respectively, with 10 bases between them. Germline CDR1 is MNHEY and CDR2 is SVGAGI. The CDR3 loop spans 14 amino acids.

In its sample, this clonotype ranks as medium-sized (0.01 to 0.1%). This chain connects TRBV19 to TRBJ2-4; D is unresolved. The CDR3 contains 13 residues. CDR1 is LNHDA, CDR2 SQIVND, per germline (reference sequence). V lost 5 bases, J lost 2 bases, and 7 bases lay in between. CDR3 region: CASSLGSKNIQYF. DNA for the CDR3: TGTGCCAGTAGTTTGGGTTCCAAAAACATTCAGTACTTC.

This chain joins TRBV18 and TRBJ1-5; D possibly corresponds to TRBD1 (5 bases). The ends were cut back, 3 bases at V and 1 base at J, with 13 bases in the middle. The CDR3 is made up of 16 amino acids. Germline V CDR1 and CDR2: KGHSH, LQKENI. The CDR3: CASSPSQGRSNQPQHF. The CDR3 region has the DNA TGTGCCAGCTCACCGAGTCAGGGTAGGAGCAATCAGCCCCAGCATTTT. Combining the CDR3 with reference TRBV18 and TRBJ1-5 gives the whole variable domain NAGVMQNPRHLVRRRGQEARLRCSPMKGHSHVYWYRQLPEEGLKFMVYLQKENIIDESGMPKERFSAEFPKEGPSILRIQQVVRGDSAAYFCASSPSQGRSNQPQHFGDGTRLSIL.

J is TRBJ2-7 and V is TRBV29-1; D unclear. CDR3 length equals 11 residues. Germline V gives CDR1 SQVTM, CDR2 ANQGSEA. V lost 3 bases, J lost 0 bases, and 3 bases lay in between. CDR3 amino acids: CSVEGSYEQYF. The CDR3 DNA reads TGCAGCGTTGAGGGCTCCTACGAGCAGTACTTC.

This clonotype was seen ten or more times. In nucleotides, the CDR3 is TGTGCCAGCAGCTGGGGGACAGAAACTAACTATGGCTACACCTTC. Translating it yields CASSWGTETNYGYTF. The V gene is TRBV7-9, the J gene TRBJ1-2; 7 bases fit TRBD1. V trimming: 4 bases; J trimming: 0 bases; junction bases outside the gene matches: 5. CDR1 and CDR2 from the germline V gene are SEHNR and FQNEAQ (reference sequence). The length of the CDR3 is 15 residues.

This clonotype was seen repeatedly, ten times or more. This chain joins TRBV29-1 and TRBJ1-1; no clear D gene. Trimming cost V 6 bases and J 0 bases, with 5 bases left between them. The germline CDR1 and CDR2 sequences are SQVTM and ANQGSEA. The CDR3 totals 11 residues. CDR3 DNA: TGCAGCGTGAGCCTGAACACTGAAGCTTTCTTT. Encoded protein: CSVSLNTEAFF.

The table lists this clonotype with many counts. The rearrangement links TRBV4-1 to TRBJ2-1; 11 bases agree with TRBD2. This CDR3 comprises 17 residues. J gave up 8 bases and V 4 bases, and 13 bases lay outside the gene matches. CDR1 MGHRA and CDR2 YSYEKL come from the germline V gene. CDR3 bases: TGCGCCAGCAGCCCCGGAAGGTTAGCGGGAGGGCCGGATGAGCAGTTCTTC. Amino acid sequence: CASSPGRLAGGPDEQFF.

The sample holds many counts of this clonotype. V and J are TRBV5-6 and TRBJ1-1, with 11 bases lining up with TRBD1. V lost 4 bases, J lost 6 bases, and 8 bases stayed unmatched. Germline V lookup: CDR1 SGHDT, CDR2 YYEEEE. The CDR3 totals 15 residues. The CDR3 protein is CASSERTGGASEAFF. The CDR3 DNA is TGTGCCAGCAGCGAGAGGACAGGGGGCGCCTCTGAAGCTTTCTTT. The full variable domain, with the rest looked up from reference TRBV5-6 and TRBJ1-1, is DAGVTQSPTHLIKTRGQQVTLRCSPKSGHDTVSWYQQALGQGPQFIFQYYEEEERQRGNFPDRFSGHQFPNYSSELNVNALLLGDSALYLCASSERTGGASEAFFGQGTRLTVV.

The CDR3 sequence is CASSGQASYEQYF. The DNA for the CDR3 is TGTGCCAGCAGTGGACAGGCTTCCTACGAGCAGTACTTC. V usage is TRBV6-2 or TRBV6-3 and J usage is TRBJ2-7; 7 bases map to TRBD1. Germline CDR1 is MNHEY and CDR2 is SVGEGT. The CDR3 length is 13 residues. J gave up 1 base and V 5 bases, and 2 bases lay outside the gene matches.

This clonotype was counted ten times or more. The V call is TRBV6-6, the J call TRBJ1-6; 9 nucleotides align to TRBD1. This CDR3 comprises 14 residues. Losses at the gene ends were 5 bases for V and 7 bases for J; bases not matched to a gene: 3. Germline V lookup: CDR1 MNHNY, CDR2 SVGAGI (reference sequence). CDR3 bases: TGTGCCAGCAGTCGACAGGGGGAGAATTCACCCCTCCACTTT. It encodes CASSRQGENSPLHF.

This clonotype showed up many times. The DNA for the CDR3 is TGTGCCACCAGCAGAGGAAGGACGGTCAACACTGAAGCTTTCTTT. Residues: CATSRGRTVNTEAFF. This chain uses TRBV15 with TRBJ1-1; D is ambiguous. V was shortened by 1 base and J by 2 bases, with 11 bases between the two germline ends. In germline, CDR1 is LNHNV, CDR2 YYDKDF (reference sequence). The CDR3 runs 15 residues.

A single count supports this clonotype. The chain uses TRBV28 and TRBJ1-5, with D hard to call. The germline V gene encodes CDR1 MDHEN and CDR2 SYDVKM. The V gene lost 2 bases and the J gene lost 5 bases, with 13 bases spanning the gap. The CDR3 spans 15 residues. CDR3 sequence reads: CASSLIRSGDQPQHF. The CDR3 DNA is TGTGCCAGCAGTTTAATAAGGAGCGGTGATCAGCCCCAGCATTTT. Looking up the rest from reference TRBV28 and TRBJ1-5 gives the full variable domain: DVKVTQSSRYLVKRTGEKVFLECVQDMDHENMFWYRQDPGLGLRLIYFSYDVKMKEKGDIPEGYSVSREKKERFSLILESASTNQTSMYLCASSLIRSGDQPQHFGDGTRLSIL.

This clonotype has a count of ten or more. The rearrangement joins TRBV5-6 to TRBJ1-5; D is possibly TRBD1 (5 bases). Trimming removed 3 bases at V and 2 bases at J, with 9 bases between. Germline loops: CDR1 SGHDT, CDR2 YYEEEE. The CDR3 runs to 14 residues. The chain's CDR3 is CASSSQGGNQPQHF. The CDR3 DNA follows: TGTGCCAGCAGCTCCCAGGGCGGCAATCAGCCCCAGCATTTT.

This clonotype was seen at least ten times. The V and J genes are TRBV27 and TRBJ1-1, with a tentative D call TRBD1 (5 bases). Germline V gene lookup returns CDR1 MNHEY and CDR2 SMNVEV (reference sequence). This CDR3 spans 13 amino acids. V shed 2 bases and J shed 4 bases, with 8 bases lying between them. The CDR3 loop is CASSLEGPTEAFF. DNA of the CDR3: TGTGCCAGCAGTTTAGAGGGGCCCACTGAAGCTTTCTTT.

This clonotype was recorded many times. The rearrangement links TRBV19 to TRBJ2-3; a weak D match, TRBD2 (6 bases). The CDR3 sequence is 17 residues long. Germline loops: CDR1 LNHDA, CDR2 SQIVND (reference sequence). Trimming cost V 3 bases and J 0 bases, with 16 bases left between them. In DNA, the CDR3 is TGTGCCAGTAGTATGTTGTTGGGAAGCGGGAGCACAGATACGCAGTATTTT. This translates into CASSMLLGSGSTDTQYF.

This clonotype was recorded many times. The chain has TRBV30 and TRBJ2-1; TRBD2 is a possible D gene (6 bases). V was shortened by 3 bases and J by 9 bases, with 6 bases between the two germline ends. Germline V gene sequence: CDR1 GTSNPN, CDR2 SVGIG (reference sequence). The CDR3 length is 10 residues. Written as DNA, the CDR3 is TGTGCCTGGAGGGGGGGTGAGCAGTTCTTC. Its protein product is CAWRGGEQFF.

This clonotype was seen at least ten times. The chain joins TRBV29-1 to TRBJ2-3; D possibly corresponds to TRBD2 (6 bases). The germline V gene has CDR1 SQVTM and CDR2 ANQGSEA. Trimming cost V 6 bases and J 5 bases, with 12 bases left between them. This CDR3 is built from 12 residues. CDR3: CSVPGGQDTQYF. The CDR3 DNA sequence: TGCAGCGTCCCAGGAGGGCAAGATACGCAGTATTTT.

This clonotype was recorded at least ten times. The chain links TRBV29-1 to TRBJ1-3, with D tentatively TRBD1 (5 bases). Germline V gene sequence: CDR1 SQVTM, CDR2 ANQGSEA. This CDR3 spans 12 amino acids. V lost 5 bases and J lost 2, with 7 bases in between. The chain's CDR3 is CSVSRAGNTIYF. The CDR3 coding sequence is TGCAGCGTTTCCAGGGCTGGAAACACCATATATTTT.

This clonotype was counted many times. The chain uses TRBV2 and TRBJ2-3; D remains ambiguous. CDR3 length equals 15 residues. Germline assignment: CDR1 SNHLY and CDR2 FYNNEI. Trimming shortened V by 3 bases and J by 0 bases, and 10 bases separated the two germline ends. The CDR3 DNA reads as TGTGCCAGCAGTGAGGGTCAGACTAGCACAGATACGCAGTATTTT. Translated, it gives CASSEGQTSTDTQYF.

The rearrangement links TRBV2 to TRBJ2-7; D unclear. This CDR3 has 10 amino acids. Between the trimmed V and J ends, which lost 8 bases and 3 bases, there was a span of 5 bases. The V gene's germline CDR1 is SNHLY and CDR2 FYNNEI. The CDR3 nucleotides are TGTGCCAGCGGTCACTACGAGCAGTACTTC. Its protein is CASGHYEQYF.

This clonotype was counted many times. V and J are TRBV20-1 and TRBJ2-7; 7 nucleotides line up with TRBD2. The V segment lost 3 bases and the J segment 1 base; nucleotides outside the gene matches: 9. The CDR3 totals 15 residues. Germline loops: CDR1 DFQATT, CDR2 SNEGSKA (reference sequence). The CDR3, as DNA: TGCAGTGCTAGTATCGGGGCGGGAGTATCCTACGAGCAGTACTTC. As protein: CSASIGAGVSYEQYF.

The chain uses TRBV19 and TRBJ2-3; 7 bases match TRBD2. Per germline, CDR1 LNHDA and CDR2 SQIVND (reference sequence). Trimming at V came to 9 bases and at J to 0 bases, leaving 9 bases not matched to a gene. This CDR3 has 15 residues. The CDR3 region is CARFHGGTSTDTQYF. The CDR3 nucleotides are TGTGCCAGGTTCCACGGGGGGACTAGCACAGATACGCAGTATTTT.

CDR3 protein: CASSLAAGANTGELFF. The CDR3 nucleotides read TGTGCCAGCAGCTTAGCTGCGGGAGCGAACACCGGGGAGCTGTTTTTT. This chain joins TRBV7-7 and TRBJ2-2; 7 nucleotides line up with TRBD2. Germline V CDR1 and CDR2: SSHAT, FNYEAQ (reference sequence). V gave up 0 bases and J gave up 0 bases; unmatched junction bases: 1. This CDR3 has 16 residues.

This clonotype was recorded at least ten times. The V gene is TRBV25-1, the J gene TRBJ2-7; weak D call: TRBD2 (5 bases). This CDR3 region has 13 residues. V gave up 1 base and J gave up 6 bases, with 10 bases separating them. From germline, CDR1 is MGHDK and CDR2 SYGVNS. The CDR3 DNA follows: TGTGCCAGCAGTGAATCCCTCGGGGTCGAGCAGTACTTC. It translates to CASSESLGVEQYF.

This clonotype was seen at least ten times. This rearrangement joins TRBV30 to TRBJ2-1, with D unclear. V was cut by 1 base and J by 5 bases, with 9 bases left in between. CDR3 length equals 13 residues. Germline V gene sequence: CDR1 GTSNPN, CDR2 SVGIG (reference sequence). CDR3 nucleotides: TGTGCCTGGAGTGGCCCTCTTCACAATGAGCAGTTCTTC. It encodes CAWSGPLHNEQFF.

Ten or more counts support this clonotype. This sequence joins TRBV29-1 and TRBJ2-5; 7 bases are a match to TRBD2. The CDR3 is 11 amino acids. The junction had 2 bases not matched to a gene; V was cut back by 5 bases and J by 5 bases. CDR1 and CDR2 (germline): SQVTM, ANQGSEA. CDR3: CSVRGGETQYF. The CDR3 coding sequence is TGCAGCGTTAGGGGAGGGGAGACCCAGTACTTC.

V is TRBV28 and J is TRBJ1-1, with TRBD1 identical over 9 bases. With V trimmed by 7 bases and J by 11 bases, 8 bases remained unmatched. The CDR3 is made up of 12 amino acids. CDR1 and CDR2 (germline): MDHEN, SYDVKM. CDR3 sequence reads: CASTPGQGHAFF. CDR3 DNA: TGTGCCAGCACCCCGGGACAGGGACATGCTTTCTTT.